This TCR beta chain was captured by sequencing in a study of cytomegalovirus exposure and HLA in healthy donors (dated by TCRdb to 2017 to 2019). Study-wide context: According to an earlier analysis of a few hundred of the donors, about 179 million T cells yielded 117 million unique TCR beta sequences and less than 300 Gb of sequence data. The genetic ancestry cluster associated with self-reported Caucasian donors included approximately 85% of the roughly 400 genotyped donors. Approximately 310 gigabases of sequencing data and approximately 92 million unique TCR sequences made up an early release that covered 500 to 700 HLA-typed donors. Using immunosequencing, the study profiled T cell repertoires from 550 to 750 subjects and related those repertoires to cytomegalovirus serostatus. The aim of the study was to test whether cataloging public T cell receptors could identify signatures of past pathogen exposure. Every repertoire in the discovery cohort had been generated on one and the same sequencing platform. A later analysis re-analyzed previously published TCR beta repertoires from approximately 670 donors and added high-resolution HLA genotyping to study TCR occurrence patterns. An earlier analysis of some 500 of the donors used high-throughput TCR beta sequencing to judge whether each TCR beta V gene segment behaved as functional or pseudogenic. Both class I and class II loci were covered by HLA typing, at four-digit resolution. To predict cytomegalovirus infection status, the study combined high-throughput TCR immunosequencing, statistical association of individual TCRs with disease status, and machine learning. Typing coverage varied by locus: roughly 629-630 donors for A, B, C, DRB1 and DQB1; roughly 520 for DQA1; about 570 for DPA1; roughly 450 for DPB1. Rather than using new phenotypic data, the later analysis identified candidate immune exposures from TCR beta sequences and from how often those sequences occurred across donors. In addition to the first cohort of roughly 700 subjects, a separate validation cohort of 120 different subjects was used. Genome-wide SNP genotypes for about 65% of the roughly 670 donors were used in a later genetic analysis, which treated that subset as a discovery cohort. Donor age, sex, ethnicity and CMV serostatus were collected together with the repertoire data. Five DR-DQ haplotypes were handled as single units for association and clustering, since linkage in the cohort was strong. Among about 390 genotyped donors of the cohort, an average of roughly 240,000 unique TCR beta nucleotide sequences were sequenced per donor, around a sixth of them non-productive. Findings and caveats that apply to the study as a whole: A later genetic analysis associated a missense DCLRE1C variant with V-gene and J-gene trimming of TCR beta chains, and an independent cohort replicated the association. Most TCR sequences were observed very rarely across donors, whereas some public TCRs were present in many individuals. The only immune exposure information available for the cohort was CMV serostatus. A cluster of highly shared sequence variants was judged likely to be a technical artifact of the sequencing pipeline. Sequencing depth was assumed to be roughly uniform across donors in the presence/absence analyses, though that assumption may not hold. When HLA alleles, especially DR and DQ, strongly co-occurred, attributing TCR associations to individual alleles was difficult. In a later analysis, around 17,000 TCR beta sequences were associated with specific HLA alleles at a false discovery rate of 0.05. Correlated functional status among segregating V segments might be attributable to linkage disequilibrium, but an unknown experimental factor could not be ruled out. The classifier was reported to diagnose cytomegalovirus status with high specificity and sensitivity in both the original cohort and the validation cohort. A later analysis found that most CMV-associated TCR beta chains appeared HLA-restricted, with HLA associations seemingly driven largely by CMV exposure. In the study, 150 to 200 TCR beta chains were listed as associated with cytomegalovirus. Broadly in line with IMGT annotations, most TCR beta V segments showed up in productive rearrangements about 90% or about 30% of the time in an earlier analysis of 450 to 750 of the donors. Compared with equally common non-associated chains, HLA-associated TCR beta chains in a later analysis were more clonally expanded and had lower generation probabilities. In a later analysis, TCR association rates were found to vary across HLA loci, with the most associated TCRs seen for DRB1 alleles and the fewest for HLA-C alleles. Because counts were too low, some 17 rarely observed V segments, including chromosome 9 orphons, were excluded from the earlier analysis of fewer than 650 of the donors. HLA typing was unavailable for some donors at each locus, so association tests used only the typed subset. In a later analysis, several top co-occurrence clusters were reported to appear linked to parvovirus B19, influenza, CMV and Epstein-Barr virus. The authors suggested that the approach could potentially be extended to other disease states and immunological phenotypes. Only TCR beta chains were sequenced in this cohort, and the absence of alpha or paired-chain data limited detectable features. Some IMGT-functional V segments, including TRBV6-2 and TRBV6-3, could not be distinguished by the 87-base-pair reads and were therefore excluded. Three of the identified cytomegalovirus-associated TCR beta chains were confirmed in vitro to be specific for cytomegalovirus antigens. A further reported finding was that TCR beta sequences accurately predicted the HLA-A and HLA-B alleles for most subjects in the first cohort. Compared with the roughly 670-donor mean, donors in an Asian-associated ancestry cluster had fewer N-insertions in productive TCRs, according to a later genetic analysis.

For this chain, trimming is 7 bases at the V end and 7 bases at the J end, and the number of junction bases without a gene match is 11. CDR1 and CDR2 are drawn from the germline V gene: SGHTA, FQGTGA. From the cysteine up to the phenylalanine, the CDR3 has a length of 15 residues. The sequence is cut down to CDR3 DNA, 45 bases in frame from base 1. The library was made by the immunoSEQ multiplex PCR assay. For the multiplex PCR, a mixture combining 60 forward primers for TCR Vbeta segments and 13 reverse primers for TCR Jbeta segments was used. A multiplex PCR assay on genomic DNA amplified the CDR3 region of rearranged TCR beta genes. On the Illumina HiSeq System, the amplified TCR beta libraries were sequenced as 87-base-pair reads. The authors processed their data as follows. A later analysis tallied about 77 million unique TCR beta chains across the 640 or so repertoires, and some 10 million of those chains were shared by two or more donors. A nearest-neighbor algorithm error-corrected the raw reads and collapsed the reads into unique sequences, merging closely related sequences to remove PCR and sequencing errors. CDR3 sequences were aligned to IMGT reference sequences to assign V, D and J gene segments. For a sequence to be retained, a match of at least six nucleotides was required to both a V gene segment and a J gene segment. Rearrangements were classified as productive when the CDR3 lacked stop codons and remained in frame with V and J, and all other rearrangements were classified as non-productive. CDR3 was defined according to IMGT convention as the region running from the second conserved V-encoded cysteine to the conserved J-encoded phenylalanine. The earlier analysis of about 640 of the donors excluded any sequence lacking an unambiguous match to a single V gene segment. In an earlier analysis of some 590 of the donors, a V segment was called functional when productive rearrangements were above 56.7%, and segregating when the standard deviation between donors exceeded 5%. A statistical classification framework was developed to diagnose cytomegalovirus status using the catalog of TCR beta chain sequences. V and J gene assignment, in a later analysis, came from comparing TCR nucleotide sequences with IMGT/GENE-DB human TR gene sequences. The TCRdist pipeline was used in a later analysis to assign CDR3 sequences and most-parsimonious VDJ recombination scenarios. In a later analysis, each TCR beta chain was defined by its CDR3 amino acid sequence together with its V-gene family, and reads without a unique V-gene family were excluded. A later analysis removed 592 highly shared, low-generation-probability nucleotide sequences to deal with suspected cross-contamination and a sequencing artifact. A later analysis calculated a clonal expansion index for each public chain from normalized within-repertoire ranks of inferred template counts. Generation probabilities in a later analysis came from a VDJ recombination model fitted to out-of-frame rearrangements, and those results were checked against IGoR. In a later analysis, hypergeometric tests were used to score TCR-TCR, TCR-HLA and TCR-CMV co-occurrence, with a repertoire-size bias correction applied to TCR pairs. In a later analysis, false discovery rates were estimated by permuting HLA or CMV assignments 20 times. A later analysis grouped co-occurring TCRs with DBSCAN, adding TCRdist sequence similarity when clustering within HLA-allele-positive subsets. For co-occurrence clustering, repertoires with fewer than 30,000 or more than 120,000 public chains were excluded, along with roughly 5 repertoires with anomalous nucleotide sharing. Here the immuneACCESS table is served through TCRdb, limited to in-frame sequences with V and J called. Missing clones are a known gap in these copies; in checked studies unresolved V genes cover under half, and the rest lacks a known reason. Clone size and the V and J calls come from that table; the DNA yielded D and trimming. This sample has 100,000 or so clones in its table, and around 70% of those were observed once. The top ten clonotypes cover around 3.5% of the sample.

The cohort consisted of 600 to 750 healthy bone marrow donors. All cohort members were sampled while nominally healthy, although unrecorded immune exposures were likely present. The donor was CMV seronegative and was included in the group of under 450 seronegative cohort members. A peripheral blood sample was collected from each donor, and TCR beta sequencing was performed on peripheral blood mononuclear cells. Genomic DNA was extracted from the blood cell samples with the Qiagen DNeasy Blood Extraction Kit. Worth noting for this clone: Its antigen has not been determined. It has no much larger one-base neighbor in the sample; base qualities were not kept.

This receptor was identified in a man under 40 in good health and CMV-seronegative. The sequenced sample was PBMCs. The rearrangement combines TRBV7-3 with TRBJ2-1; the central 9 bases match TRBD2. The bases read TGTGCCAGCACCCCTGGGGGCGGGAGGGGAAATGAGCAGTTCTTC. It translates as CASTPGGGRGNEQFF.